The 21 T cell receptor beta chains presented below share a single source sample, sequenced in a study of Ad26.COV2.S vaccination and SARS-CoV-2 variants. Libraries were prepared by immunoSEQ multiplex PCR; TCRdb keeps only in-frame clonotypes and omits some of them. Of about 480,000 clones listed, 87% are singletons. Treatment noted: around 19 received Ad26.COV2.S at low or high dose, single or two shots; several received placebo; per-sample allocation not given. Material that was analyzed had been drawn on day 63 after the first vaccine or placebo injection. The specimen was peripheral blood, collected in a trial of Ad26.COV2.S vaccine versus placebo. The source of these receptors is a person aged 18-65 years who received the Ad26.COV2.S COVID-19 vaccine or a placebo.

About this clone: This sample also contains other DNA sequences that code for the same CDR3. The chain uses TRBV5-4 and TRBJ2-2, with TRBD2 as a possible D gene (5 bases). The CDR3 sequence is 14 residues long. Looked up from germline, CDR1 is SGHNT and CDR2 is YYREEE (reference sequence). Trimming took off 0 bases at V and 6 bases at J, with 9 bases between the two ends. The CDR3 coding sequence is TGTGCCAGCAGCTTGGACCCGAGGGCCGGGGAGCTGTTTTTT. This gives the protein CASSLDPRAGELFF.

The gene calls are TRBV7-8 and TRBJ1-4, with D perhaps matching TRBD1 (6 bases). This CDR3 is built from 15 residues. CDR1 is SGHVS, CDR2 FQNEAQ, per germline. Trimming took off 3 bases at V and 7 bases at J, with 15 bases between the two ends. The CDR3 spells CASSFSLGGREKLFF. Written as DNA, the CDR3 is TGTGCCAGCAGCTTTAGTTTGGGGGGGCGTGAAAAACTGTTTTTT. The entire variable domain, with the rest obtained from reference TRBV7-8 and TRBJ1-4, is as follows: GAGVSQSPRYKVAKRGQDVALRCDPISGHVSLFWYQQALGQGPEFLTYFQNEAQLDKSGLPSDRFFAERPEGSVSTLKIQRTQQEDSAVYLCASSFSLGGREKLFFGSGTQLSVL.

The CDR3 sequence: CASSQGFGGYTF. The CDR3 region has the DNA TGTGCCAGCAGCCAAGGGTTCGGAGGCTACACCTTC. The chain carries TRBV6-2 or TRBV6-3 and TRBJ1-2; D is ambiguous. Germline loops: CDR1 MNHEY, CDR2 SVGEGT. Trimming cost V 6 bases and J 8 bases, with 13 bases left between them. This CDR3 comprises 12 residues.

This chain uses TRBV3-1 (or the pseudogene TRBV3-2) with TRBJ2-7; 7 bases fit TRBD2. With V trimmed by 3 bases and J by 6 bases, 8 bases remained unmatched. The length of the CDR3 is 14 residues. CDR1 is LGHDT, CDR2 YNNKEL, per germline (reference sequence). The chain's CDR3 is CASSQGGVGGEQYF. CDR3 DNA sequence: TGTGCCAGCAGCCAGGGAGGGGTCGGGGGCGAGCAGTACTTC.

The chain joins TRBV29-1 to TRBJ2-7; TRBD1 matches 9 bases. The CDR3 contains 13 residues. The V and J ends lost 6 bases and 1 base, in that order; junction bases with no gene match: 4. Germline CDR1 reads SQVTM; CDR2 reads ANQGSEA. The CDR3 loop reads CSVGQGRSYEQYF. The CDR3 region has the DNA TGCAGCGTGGGACAGGGCCGATCCTACGAGCAGTACTTC.

This clone occurred a few times. One base away lies a much larger clone, so this may be a sequencing read error. The sample carries other DNA sequences with the same CDR3. The J gene is TRBJ2-7, the V gene TRBV7-8, with unresolved D. CDR1 SGHVS and CDR2 FQNEAQ come from the germline V gene. Trimming took off 5 bases at V and 0 bases at J, with 2 bases between the two ends. The CDR3 is 11 residues long. CDR3 sequence reads: CASSPSYEQYF. CDR3 nucleotide sequence: TGTGCCAGCAGCCCCTCCTACGAGCAGTACTTC.

V is TRBV30 and J is TRBJ2-1; the match to TRBD1 covers 7 bases. CDR3 size: 13 residues. Germline assignment: CDR1 GTSNPN and CDR2 SVGIG (reference sequence). V lost 3 bases, J lost 8 bases, and 7 bases stayed unmatched. The CDR3 DNA follows: TGTGCCTGGAGAAATCAGGGGGTGCATGAGCAGTTCTTC. The encoded protein is CAWRNQGVHEQFF.

The chain joins TRBV30 to TRBJ1-3; no firm D call. V gave up 5 bases and J gave up 0 bases, with 11 bases separating them. CDR3 size: 14 residues. The germline CDR1 and CDR2 sequences are GTSNPN and SVGIG (reference sequence). CDR3 in amino acids: CAWGRIASGNTIYF. The CDR3, as DNA: TGTGCCTGGGGGCGGATTGCCTCTGGAAACACCATATATTTT. The full variable domain, rest sourced from reference TRBV30 and TRBJ1-3, is SQTIHQWPATLVQPVGSPLSLECTVEGTSNPNLYWYRQAAGRGLQLLFYSVGIGQISSEVPQNLSASRPQDRQFILSSKKLLLSDSGFYLCAWGRIASGNTIYFGEGSWLTVV.

V is TRBV19 and J is TRBJ2-1, with 8 bases that match TRBD2. With 5 bases clipped from V and 3 bases from J, the junction kept 3 bases outside the gene matches. Germline V gene lookup returns CDR1 LNHDA and CDR2 SQIVND (reference sequence). The CDR3 extends over 14 amino acids. Written as DNA, the CDR3 is TGTGCCAGTAGTCCCGGGACTAGCTACAATGAGCAGTTCTTC. This codes for CASSPGTSYNEQFF.

The gene calls are TRBV9 and TRBJ2-3; D is unresolved. The length of the CDR3 is 15 residues. With 1 base removed from V and 6 bases from J, the gap between germline ends came to 15 bases. The germline V gene has CDR1 SGDLS and CDR2 YYNGEE. The CDR3 bases are TGTGCCAGCAGCGTATTTGGAGAAATTTCCGATACGCAGTATTTT. Amino acid sequence: CASSVFGEISDTQYF.

The chain uses TRBV7-9 and TRBJ1-2; tentative D call: TRBD1 (5 bases). V lost 0 bases and J lost 7, with 21 bases in between. CDR1 and CDR2 from the germline V gene are SEHNR and FQNEAQ (reference sequence). The CDR3 runs to 17 residues. CDR3 sequence (DNA): TGTGCCAGCAGCTTAGCGCCCGGACATGCCCGGGGAGGTGGCTACACCTTC. Protein product: CASSLAPGHARGGGYTF.

The chain recombines TRBV5-8 with TRBJ2-1; either TRBD1 or TRBD2 may supply D (5 bases each). CDR1 is SGHTS, CDR2 YDEGEE, per germline. The length of the CDR3 is 16 residues. The V gene lost 0 bases and the J gene lost 4 bases, with 14 bases spanning the gap. For the CDR3, the DNA is TGTGCCAGCAGCTTGGACCCCCCGGGACCATACAATGAGCAGTTCTTC. It codes for CASSLDPPGPYNEQFF.

The V gene is TRBV5-1, the J gene TRBJ2-7; possible D gene TRBD2, 6 bases. V was cut by 0 bases and J by 4 bases, with 17 bases left in between. The CDR3 extends over 16 amino acids. The germline gives CDR1 SGHRS, CDR2 YFSETQ. CDR3 residues: CASSLAAGLPAYEQYF. The CDR3 DNA follows: TGCGCCAGCAGCTTGGCCGCGGGGCTCCCCGCGTACGAGCAGTACTTC.

This clone was seen just once. The same CDR3 arises from other DNA sequences in this sample as well. The V gene is TRBV11-2, the J gene TRBJ2-5; no firm D call. Germline-derived CDR1 and CDR2 are SGHAT and FQNNGV. Trimming removed 1 base at V and 5 bases at J, with 2 bases between. The CDR3 is 11 amino acids. The CDR3 loop reads CASSLGETQYF. As DNA, the CDR3 is TGTGCCAGCAGCTTAGGGGAGACCCAGTACTTC. Full variable domain (outside the CDR3, taken from reference TRBV11-2 and TRBJ2-5): EAGVAQSPRYKIIEKRQSVAFWCNPISGHATLYWYQQILGQGPKLLIQFQNNGVVDDSQLPKDRFSAERLKGVDSTLKIQPAKLEDSAVYLCASSLGETQYFGPGTRLLVL.

The V gene is TRBV7-9, the J gene TRBJ2-5; 9 nucleotides agree with TRBD1. The CDR3 is 16 residues long. Looked up from germline, CDR1 is SEHNR and CDR2 is FQNEAQ (reference sequence). The trim removed 5 bases at V and 3 bases at J, leaving 10 bases unmatched. The CDR3 here is CASSPLGQGREETQYF. DNA for the CDR3: TGTGCCAGCAGCCCCTTAGGACAGGGGCGCGAAGAGACCCAGTACTTC.

This clone was seen once. The genes are TRBV7-6 and TRBJ1-6; D is unclear. The CDR3 has 12 residues. Germline values: CDR1 SGHVS, CDR2 FNYEAQ. With 2 bases removed from V and 10 bases from J, the gap between germline ends came to 6 bases. In DNA, the CDR3 is TGTGCCAGCAGCTTACTCGACTCACCCCTCCACTTT. Translation gives CASSLLDSPLHF.

This chain connects TRBV5-6 to TRBJ1-2; D is ambiguous. The CDR3 runs 11 residues. V gave up 3 bases and J gave up 4 bases, with 4 bases separating them. Germline values: CDR1 SGHDT, CDR2 YYEEEE. CDR3 in amino acids: CASSSSYGYTF. CDR3 nucleotides: TGTGCCAGCAGCTCATCCTATGGCTACACCTTC.

This chain links TRBV4-3 with TRBJ2-7, with unresolved D. The CDR3 contains 15 residues. Trimming took off 0 bases at V and 2 bases at J, with 11 bases between the two ends. Germline V gene data show CDR1 as LGHNA and CDR2 as YSLEER. CDR3 sequence (DNA): TGCGCCAGCAGCCAAGAAGGCGGAGTGGCCTACGAGCAGTACTTC. As protein: CASSQEGGVAYEQYF.

The rearrangement uses TRBV19 and TRBJ2-2; 7 bases fit TRBD1. The CDR3 spans 16 residues. Germline assignment: CDR1 LNHDA and CDR2 SQIVND (reference sequence). V shed 9 bases, J shed 2 bases, and the junction held 12 bases outside the gene matches. CDR3 DNA sequence: TGTGCCAGCGCCCCCCACAGGGGCGTTAACACCGGGGAGCTGTTTTTT. This sequence encodes CASAPHRGVNTGELFF. Variable domain in full (rest from reference TRBV19 and TRBJ2-2): DGGITQSPKYLFRKEGQNVTLSCEQNLNHDAMYWYRQDPGQGLRLIYYSQIVNDFQKGDIAEGYSVSREKKESFPLTVTSAQKNPTAFYLCASAPHRGVNTGELFFGEGSRLTVL.

The chain combines TRBV28 with TRBJ2-2, with a tentative D call TRBD2 (5 bases). Germline CDR1 is MDHEN and CDR2 is SYDVKM. V shed 6 bases and J shed 2 bases, with 16 bases lying between them. The CDR3 contains 16 residues. The CDR3 sequence is CASSPLTRLNTGELFF. CDR3 nucleotide sequence: TGTGCCAGCAGCCCTTTGACCCGACTAAACACCGGGGAGCTGTTTTTT. The complete variable domain, with remaining parts taken from reference TRBV28 and TRBJ2-2, reads DVKVTQSSRYLVKRTGEKVFLECVQDMDHENMFWYRQDPGLGLRLIYFSYDVKMKEKGDIPEGYSVSREKKERFSLILESASTNQTSMYLCASSPLTRLNTGELFFGEGSRLTVL.

This clone turned up a few times. The chain carries TRBV7-8 and TRBJ1-2; 10 bases are a match to TRBD1. This CDR3 has 14 amino acids. Germline assignment: CDR1 SGHVS and CDR2 FQNEAQ. The J segment lost 8 bases and the V segment lost 2 bases, leaving 5 bases of the junction unmatched. Here the CDR3 DNA reads TGTGCCAGCAGCTTATCCGGGACAGGGGTGGGCTACACCTTC. Encoded protein: CASSLSGTGVGYTF.